The text below deals with one TCR beta chain. The data stem from a study of shared clonotypes between healthy human individuals. The CDR3 has 17 residues. V lost 0 bases and J lost 0; bases outside the gene matches: 3. Germline V gene lookup returns CDR1 SGDLS and CDR2 YYNGEE. Several immunoSEQ plates received, in even portions, the genomic DNA of each subset. The data were produced by immunoSEQ multiplex PCR, yet TCRdb's version contains in-frame clones alone and is incomplete. Of roughly 680,000 clones in the sample, approximately 77% are singletons; the top ten hold under 2%. Sequenced material: memory CD4+ T cells sorted from blood. Indicated subset: CD45RA-negative fraction. This chain connects TRBV9 to TRBJ2-1; 10 bases are a match to TRBD2. The receptor's source is a woman aged 25-40 years in good health. The CDR3 region has the DNA TGTGCCAGCAGCGTAGCGGCTAGCGGGAGCTCCTACAATGAGCAGTTCTTC. This translates into CASSVAASGSSYNEQFF.